Presented here are 28 T cell receptor beta chains from one specimen sequenced in a study of T-cell reconstitution after alpha-beta-depleted transplantation in children. Unique molecular identifiers were incorporated into the prepared TCRbeta library. Using its own MiXCR run on the PCR reads, TCRdb lists one record per CDR3 protein. This sample yields about 370,000 distinct CDR3 sequences, of which roughly 20% are seen a single time; around 4% belongs to the top ten. The sequencing used PBMCs from the stem cell graft donor, collected from the stem cell graft. Receptors were obtained from a human donor who donated a stem cell graft to a child with acute myeloid leukemia.

V and J are TRBV27 and TRBJ2-5, with D possibly called TRBD1 or TRBD2 (5 bases each). The CDR3 loop spans 14 amino acids. V was shortened by 2 bases and J by 4 bases, with 11 bases between the two germline ends. CDR1 and CDR2 from the germline V gene are MNHEY and SMNVEV (reference sequence). The CDR3 reads CASSLMGTRETQYF. The CDR3 bases are TGTGCCAGCAGTTTAATGGGGACCCGAGAGACCCAGTACTTC.

V gene TRBV11-1 combines with J gene TRBJ2-7; 11 nucleotides align to TRBD1. Per the germline V gene, CDR1 is SGHAT and CDR2 is FQDESV (reference sequence). This CDR3 has 15 amino acids. The junction had 8 bases not matched to a gene; V was cut back by 5 bases and J by 5 bases. CDR3 nucleotides: TGTGCCAGCAGCCCTCTGGGACAGGGGGTTCACGAGCAGTACTTC. The encoded protein is CASSPLGQGVHEQYF.

This chain uses TRBV27 with TRBJ2-1; 8 bases are a match to TRBD2. The CDR3 consists of 16 residues. V dropped 0 bases and J dropped 4; count of bases not matched to a gene: 5. Germline CDR1 MNHEY, CDR2 SMNVEV (reference sequence). CDR3 sequence: CASSLSGAGVYNEQFF. CDR3 coding DNA: TGTGCCAGCAGTTTATCAGGAGCGGGGGTTTACAATGAGCAGTTCTTC.

This clonotype was observed a handful of times. The V and J genes are TRBV4-1 and TRBJ2-7, with 7 positions matching TRBD1. Germline V gene lookup returns CDR1 MGHRA and CDR2 YSYEKL. The J segment lost 4 bases and the V segment lost 2 bases, leaving 2 bases of the junction unmatched. This CDR3 is built from 13 residues. This chain's CDR3 is CASSQNRGYEQYF. The CDR3 DNA is TGCGCCAGCAGCCAAAACAGGGGTTACGAGCAGTACTTC.

This clonotype turned up a few times. The V call is TRBV24-1, the J call TRBJ2-5; TRBD2 aligns across 8 bases. The trim removed 4 bases at V and 5 bases at J, leaving 5 bases unmatched. The CDR3 sequence is 14 residues long. Per germline, CDR1 KGHDR and CDR2 SFDVKD. CDR3 region: CATSDPAGVETQYF. DNA for the CDR3: TGTGCCACCAGTGACCCAGCGGGAGTTGAGACCCAGTACTTC.

V is TRBV18 and J is TRBJ2-7; D may be TRBD1 (6 bases). The CDR3 runs 15 residues. The germline CDR1 and CDR2 sequences are KGHSH and LQKENI. Trimming stripped 2 bases from V and 0 bases from J, with 11 bases between. The DNA of the CDR3 is TGTGCCAGCTCACCAGTTGGGGGCACCTCCTACGAGCAGTACTTC. This gives the protein CASSPVGGTSYEQYF.

This clonotype was recorded many times. This chain links TRBV20-1 with TRBJ1-1; D possibly corresponds to TRBD1 (5 bases). Per the germline V gene, CDR1 is DFQATT and CDR2 is SNEGSKA (reference sequence). Trimming removed 0 bases at V and 5 bases at J, with 10 bases between. The CDR3 extends over 13 amino acids. The CDR3 sequence: CSARDGTFTEAFF. DNA of the CDR3: TGCAGTGCTAGAGACGGGACGTTTACTGAAGCTTTCTTT.

This chain links TRBV7-2 with TRBJ2-1; possible D gene TRBD2, 5 bases. CDR1 and CDR2 (germline): SGHTA, FQGNSA. V was shortened by 2 bases and J by 0 bases, with 14 bases between the two germline ends. The CDR3 spans 17 residues. The CDR3 region has the DNA TGTGCCAGCAGCTTAACCTCTACTAGTTTCTCCTACAATGAGCAGTTCTTC. Its protein product is CASSLTSTSFSYNEQFF.

The sample holds one count of this clonotype. The CDR3, as DNA: TGTGCCAGCAGACCGGGACTAGCGGGGTTCACAGATACGCAGTATTTT. The encoded protein is CASRPGLAGFTDTQYF. The chain recombines TRBV6-2 or TRBV6-3 with TRBJ2-3, with 13 bases that match TRBD2. V was pared by 6 bases and J by 2 bases, with 5 bases of the junction left unmatched. Germline assignment: CDR1 MNHEY and CDR2 SVGEGT. The CDR3 length is 16 residues.

This sequence joins TRBV29-1 and TRBJ2-7; 9 positions agree with TRBD1. V trimming: 2 bases; J trimming: 6 bases; junction bases outside the gene matches: 8. Per germline, CDR1 SQVTM and CDR2 ANQGSEA. The CDR3 loop spans 14 amino acids. The CDR3 region has the DNA TGCAGCGTTGAAACGGGACAGGGAGGGATCGAGCAGTACTTC. Translation gives CSVETGQGGIEQYF.

This rearrangement joins TRBV7-9 to TRBJ2-3, with 12 bases identical to TRBD1. The CDR3 is 15 amino acids. The germline V gene has CDR1 SEHNR and CDR2 FQNEAQ (reference sequence). Unmatched junction bases numbered 5, after V lost 1 base and J lost 9 bases. CDR3 bases: TGTGCCAGCAGCTTAGTGGGACAGGGGGCGCGAACGCAGTATTTT. Translating it yields CASSLVGQGARTQYF.

This clonotype occurred a few times. V and J are TRBV20-1 and TRBJ2-7; a possible D gene is TRBD2 (6 bases). Germline-derived CDR1 and CDR2 are DFQATT and SNEGSKA (reference sequence). The CDR3 is 15 residues long. Between the trimmed V and J ends, which lost 1 base and 2 bases, there was a span of 15 bases. This CDR3 is CSARGEALHTYEQYF. CDR3 coding DNA: TGCAGTGCTAGAGGGGAGGCATTACACACCTACGAGCAGTACTTC.

The sample holds a few counts of this clonotype. The chain recombines TRBV5-1 with TRBJ2-5; 8 nucleotides line up with TRBD1. CDR1 and CDR2 from the germline V gene are SGHRS and YFSETQ. There are 15 residues in the CDR3. J lost 5 bases, V lost 3 bases, and 9 bases had no gene match. CDR3 region: CASSSTGGIWETQYF. The CDR3 coding sequence is TGCGCCAGCAGCTCTACAGGGGGAATATGGGAGACCCAGTACTTC.

CDR3 sequence (DNA): TGCAGTGCTAATGCGGGATTATCCTACGAGCAGTACTTC. Protein: CSANAGLSYEQYF. The chain couples TRBV20-1 to TRBJ2-7; D is possibly TRBD2 (6 bases). The CDR3 loop spans 13 amino acids. Trimming shortened V by 4 bases and J by 1 base, and 11 bases separated the two germline ends. Germline V gene lookup returns CDR1 DFQATT and CDR2 SNEGSKA (reference sequence).

This clonotype was picked up a small number of times. The CDR3 region has the DNA TGCGCCAGCAGCCAAGATCAATTCGGGCTAGCGGGTGCTGAGACCCAGTACTTC. Amino acid sequence: CASSQDQFGLAGAETQYF. The genes are TRBV4-1 and TRBJ2-5; 8 bases fit TRBD2. Germline V gene lookup returns CDR1 MGHRA and CDR2 YSYEKL. The length of the CDR3 is 18 residues. The trim removed 0 bases at V and 5 bases at J, leaving 14 bases unmatched.

This clonotype was seen a handful of times. The chain has TRBV10-3 and TRBJ1-1; the D gene is possibly TRBD1 (6 bases). V lost 2 bases to trimming and J lost 0 bases, with 13 bases between them. CDR3 length: 16 residues. Germline V gene sequence: CDR1 ENHRY, CDR2 SYGVKD. CDR3 coding DNA: TGTGCCATCAGTGAGGTGGGAGGACAGATGAACACTGAAGCTTTCTTT. It specifies CAISEVGGQMNTEAFF.

The chain employs TRBV30 and TRBJ2-7; 9 bases fit TRBD1. The junction had 6 bases not matched to a gene; V was cut back by 2 bases and J by 4 bases. This CDR3 is 14 amino acids long. Germline V gives CDR1 GTSNPN, CDR2 SVGIG (reference sequence). The CDR3 region is CAWSLHRGRYEQYF. Written as DNA, the CDR3 is TGTGCCTGGAGTTTGCACAGGGGGCGTTACGAGCAGTACTTC.

The rearrangement links TRBV11-1 to TRBJ2-3, with TRBD1 matching over 7 bases. This CDR3 is built from 20 residues. The germline gives CDR1 SGHAT, CDR2 FQDESV (reference sequence). J gave up 0 bases and V 5 bases, and 20 bases lay outside the gene matches. The CDR3 loop reads CASSLQGQTAYGFSTDTQYF. The CDR3 DNA reads as TGTGCCAGCAGCCTACAGGGACAGACCGCTTATGGATTTAGCACAGATACGCAGTATTTT.

This clonotype was seen repeatedly, ten times or more. The rearrangement joins TRBV10-3 to TRBJ2-7; TRBD1 aligns across 11 bases. V was clipped by 6 bases and J by 3 bases; unmatched bases: 7. This CDR3 has 15 residues. Per the germline V gene, CDR1 is ENHRY and CDR2 is SYGVKD. The CDR3 spells CAIRMRDRGFYEQYF. CDR3 sequence (DNA): TGTGCCATCAGGATGCGGGACAGGGGGTTCTACGAGCAGTACTTC.

This clonotype has more than one count but fewer than ten. The V gene is TRBV20-1, the J gene TRBJ2-3, with 8 bases identical to TRBD2. This CDR3 contains 16 residues. From germline, CDR1 is DFQATT and CDR2 SNEGSKA (reference sequence). J was trimmed by 0 bases and V by 6 bases; bases with no gene match: 11. The chain's CDR3 is CSATWRLAGSTDTQYF. In DNA, the CDR3 is TGCAGTGCGACCTGGAGGCTAGCGGGCAGCACAGATACGCAGTATTTT.

This clonotype was found many times. The chain is built from TRBV7-3 and TRBJ2-1; D call uncertain. V was trimmed by 7 bases and J by 0 bases, leaving 7 bases between them. Germline V lookup: CDR1 SGHTA, CDR2 FQGTGA. The CDR3 length is 13 residues. CDR3 amino acids: CASMAPSYNEQFF. CDR3 DNA: TGTGCCAGCATGGCGCCCTCCTACAATGAGCAGTTCTTC.

This clonotype was recorded many times. The chain links TRBV29-1 to TRBJ1-1; D unresolved. Germline V gene lookup returns CDR1 SQVTM and CDR2 ANQGSEA. The CDR3 has 13 residues. The V end lost 3 bases, the J end lost 5 bases, and 13 bases lay between the germline ends. In nucleotides, the CDR3 is TGCAGCGTTGATCAAGGTTGGGAAACTGAAGCTTTCTTT. As protein: CSVDQGWETEAFF.

This sequence joins TRBV5-1 and TRBJ2-1, with a tentative D call TRBD1 (6 bases). The CDR3 totals 15 residues. CDR1 and CDR2 (germline): SGHRS, YFSETQ. Trimming took off 3 bases at V and 4 bases at J, with 14 bases between the two ends. CDR3 nucleotides: TGCGCCAGCAGCTCCGCGGACAGACCTTACAATGAGCAGTTCTTC. Translation gives CASSSADRPYNEQFF.

This clonotype was counted only a few times. V gene TRBV2 combines with J gene TRBJ2-5, with D hard to call. There are 13 residues in the CDR3. Germline CDR1 SNHLY, CDR2 FYNNEI. Between the trimmed V and J ends, which lost 4 bases and 2 bases, there was a span of 8 bases. CDR3: CASSVRFQETQYF. CDR3 sequence (DNA): TGTGCCAGCAGTGTAAGGTTTCAAGAGACCCAGTACTTC.

This clonotype was counted many times. This sequence joins TRBV6-5 and TRBJ1-4, with 7 positions matching TRBD1. J was trimmed by 8 bases and V by 4 bases; bases with no gene match: 1. The CDR3 is made up of 12 amino acids. Per germline, CDR1 MNHEY and CDR2 SVGAGI. This CDR3 reads CASSSTGEKLFF. CDR3 nucleotide sequence: TGTGCCAGCAGTTCGACAGGGGAAAAACTGTTTTTT.

This clonotype has just a few counts. The CDR3 DNA reads as TGCAGTGGGCGGGGTTCCTACGAGCAGTACTTC. Its translation: CSGRGSYEQYF. This chain links TRBV20-1 with TRBJ2-7; tentative D call: TRBD2 (6 bases). The CDR3 is 11 amino acids. The V gene's germline CDR1 is DFQATT and CDR2 SNEGSKA (reference sequence). V lost 7 bases to trimming and J lost 1 base, with 8 bases between them.

The chain uses TRBV12-3 or TRBV12-4 and TRBJ2-7; 8 nucleotides agree with TRBD2. Trimming at V came to 7 bases and at J to 2 bases, leaving 13 bases not matched to a gene. The CDR3 extends over 16 amino acids. The CDR3 loop reads CASTSPGTSDTYEQYF. The CDR3 DNA reads TGTGCCAGCACTTCCCCCGGGACTAGTGACACCTACGAGCAGTACTTC.

This clonotype was seen a single time. At one end, the junction sequence differs from germline, possibly due to a read error. CDR3 coding DNA: TGTGCCAGCAATCCGGGACAGGGGGGCAACGTCCTGACTTTC. This sequence encodes CASNPGQGGNVLTF. The J gene is TRBJ2-6, the V gene TRBV2; the match to TRBD1 covers 11 bases. The CDR3 extends over 14 amino acids. Germline assignment: CDR1 SNHLY and CDR2 FYNNEI. The full variable domain, in which reference TRBV2 and TRBJ2-6 provide the parts outside the CDR3, is EPEVTQTPSHQVTQMGQEVILRCVPISNHLYFYWYRQILGQKVEFLVSFYNNEISEKSEIFDDQFSVERPDGSNFTLKIRSTKLEDSAMYFCASNPGQGGNVLTFGAGSRLTVL.